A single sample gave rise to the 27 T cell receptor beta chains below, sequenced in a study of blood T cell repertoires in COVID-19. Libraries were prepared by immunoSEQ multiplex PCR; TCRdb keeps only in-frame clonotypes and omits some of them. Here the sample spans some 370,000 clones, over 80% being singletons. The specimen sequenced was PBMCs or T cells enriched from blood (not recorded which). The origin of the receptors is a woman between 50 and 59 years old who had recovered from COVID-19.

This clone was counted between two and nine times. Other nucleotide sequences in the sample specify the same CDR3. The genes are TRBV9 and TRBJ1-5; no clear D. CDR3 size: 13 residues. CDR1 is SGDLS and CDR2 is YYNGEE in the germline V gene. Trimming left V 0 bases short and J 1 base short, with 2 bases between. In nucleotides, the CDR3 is TGTGCCAGCAGCGTAGCGAGCAATCAGCCCCAGCATTTT. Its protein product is CASSVASNQPQHF.

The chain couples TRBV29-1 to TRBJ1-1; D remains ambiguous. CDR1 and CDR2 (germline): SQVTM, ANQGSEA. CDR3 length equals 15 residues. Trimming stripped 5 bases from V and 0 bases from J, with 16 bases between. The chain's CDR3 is CSVLYNSLMNTEAFF. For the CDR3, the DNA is TGCAGCGTTCTCTACAACAGTCTAATGAACACTGAAGCTTTCTTT.

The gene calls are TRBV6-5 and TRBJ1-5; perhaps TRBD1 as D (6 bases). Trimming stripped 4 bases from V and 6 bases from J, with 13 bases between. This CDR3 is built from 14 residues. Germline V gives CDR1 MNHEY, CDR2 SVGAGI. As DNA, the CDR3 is TGTGCCAGCAGTTTCCGACAGGTGGGTCAGCCCCAGCATTTT. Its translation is CASSFRQVGQPQHF.

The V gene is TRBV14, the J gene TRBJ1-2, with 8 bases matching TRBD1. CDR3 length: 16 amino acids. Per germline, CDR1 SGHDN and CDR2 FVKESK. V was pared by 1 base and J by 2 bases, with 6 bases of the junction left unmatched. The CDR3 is CASSQGTGSLNYGYTF. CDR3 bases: TGTGCCAGCAGCCAAGGGACAGGGTCCCTAAACTATGGCTACACCTTC.

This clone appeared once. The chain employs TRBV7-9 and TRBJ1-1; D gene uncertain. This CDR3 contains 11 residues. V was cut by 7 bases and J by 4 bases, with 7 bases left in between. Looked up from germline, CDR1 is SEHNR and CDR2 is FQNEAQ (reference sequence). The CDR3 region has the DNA TGTGCCAGCACCTACAGCACTGAAGCTTTCTTT. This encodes CASTYSTEAFF.

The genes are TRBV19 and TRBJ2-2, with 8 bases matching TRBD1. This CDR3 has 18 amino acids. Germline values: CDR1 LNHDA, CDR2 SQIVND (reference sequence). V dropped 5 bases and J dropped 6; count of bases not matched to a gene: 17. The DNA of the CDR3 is TGTGCCAGTAGTCTCCGGACAGGGACCTTTGGTGGAGCCGGGGAGCTGTTTTTT. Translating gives CASSLRTGTFGGAGELFF.

This chain's CDR3 is CASSLRRANTEAFF. CDR3 in DNA: TGTGCCAGCAGTCTAAGGAGGGCGAACACTGAAGCTTTCTTT. The chain uses TRBV6-5 and TRBJ1-1; D uncertain. Trimming pared 5 bases from V and 1 base from J, leaving 11 bases between. Germline V gene data show CDR1 as MNHEY and CDR2 as SVGAGI. The CDR3 loop spans 14 amino acids.

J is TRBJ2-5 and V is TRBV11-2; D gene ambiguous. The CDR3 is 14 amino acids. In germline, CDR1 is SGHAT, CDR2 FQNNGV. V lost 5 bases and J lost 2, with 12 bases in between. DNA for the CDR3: TGTGCCAGCAGCCTAGGGTGGCAGCAAGAGACCCAGTACTTC. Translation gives CASSLGWQQETQYF.

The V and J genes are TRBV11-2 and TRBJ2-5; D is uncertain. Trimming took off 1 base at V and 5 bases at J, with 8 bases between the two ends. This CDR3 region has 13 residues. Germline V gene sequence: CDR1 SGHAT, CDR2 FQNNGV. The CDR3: CASSLALRETQYF. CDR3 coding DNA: TGTGCCAGCAGCTTAGCCTTGCGGGAGACCCAGTACTTC.

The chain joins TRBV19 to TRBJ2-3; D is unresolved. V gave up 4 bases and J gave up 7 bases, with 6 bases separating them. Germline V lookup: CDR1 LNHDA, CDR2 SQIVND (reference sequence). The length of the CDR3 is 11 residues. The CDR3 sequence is CASSSLNTQYF. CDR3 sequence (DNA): TGTGCCAGTAGTAGCCTAAATACGCAGTATTTT.

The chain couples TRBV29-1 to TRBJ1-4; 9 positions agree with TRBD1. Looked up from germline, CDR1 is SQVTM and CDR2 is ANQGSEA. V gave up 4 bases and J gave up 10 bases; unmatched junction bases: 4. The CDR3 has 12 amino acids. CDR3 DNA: TGCAGCGTTGGACAGGGGGGGAGAAAACTGTTTTTT. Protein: CSVGQGGRKLFF.

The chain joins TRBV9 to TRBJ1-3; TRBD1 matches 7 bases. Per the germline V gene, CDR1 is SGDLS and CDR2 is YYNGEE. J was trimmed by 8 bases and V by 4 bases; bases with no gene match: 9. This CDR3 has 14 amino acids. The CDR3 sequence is CASSQVGGQDTIYF. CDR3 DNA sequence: TGTGCCAGCAGCCAAGTAGGGGGCCAAGACACCATATATTTT.

The CDR3 bases are TGTGCCAGCAGTTCACCCACCCGAGCTAGCACAGATACGCAGTATTTT. It yields the protein CASSSPTRASTDTQYF. The chain carries TRBV27 and TRBJ2-3; D is unclear. The CDR3 extends over 16 amino acids. The germline V and J ends were trimmed by 4 bases and 0 bases, with 14 bases remaining between them. CDR1 and CDR2 (germline): MNHEY, SMNVEV (reference sequence).

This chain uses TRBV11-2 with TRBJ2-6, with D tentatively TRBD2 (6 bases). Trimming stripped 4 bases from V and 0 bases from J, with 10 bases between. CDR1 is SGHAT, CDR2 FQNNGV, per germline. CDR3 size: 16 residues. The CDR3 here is CASSWGGSSGANVLTF. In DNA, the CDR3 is TGTGCCAGCAGCTGGGGAGGCAGCTCTGGGGCCAACGTCCTGACTTTC.

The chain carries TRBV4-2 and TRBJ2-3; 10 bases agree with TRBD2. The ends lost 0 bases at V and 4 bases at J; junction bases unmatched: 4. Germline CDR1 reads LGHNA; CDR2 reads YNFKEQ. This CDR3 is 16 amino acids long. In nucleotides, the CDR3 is TGTGCCAGCAGCCAAGATCCAGCGGGAGGGCCAGATACGCAGTATTTT. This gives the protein CASSQDPAGGPDTQYF.

In nucleotides, the CDR3 is TGCGCCAGCAGCCCCACAGGGTCTGTAGCAGATACGCAGTATTTT. It translates to CASSPTGSVADTQYF. The gene calls are TRBV4-3 and TRBJ2-3; TRBD1 might be the D (6 bases). This CDR3 is 15 amino acids long. Deletions cut 4 bases from V and 4 bases from J, with 15 bases between. The germline CDR1 and CDR2 sequences are LGHNA and YSLEER.

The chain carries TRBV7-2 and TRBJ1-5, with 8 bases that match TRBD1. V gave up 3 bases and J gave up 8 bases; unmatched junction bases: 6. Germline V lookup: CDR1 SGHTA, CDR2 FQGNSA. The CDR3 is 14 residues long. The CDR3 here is CASSLTGDIEPQHF. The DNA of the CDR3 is TGTGCCAGCAGCTTGACAGGGGATATCGAGCCCCAGCATTTT.

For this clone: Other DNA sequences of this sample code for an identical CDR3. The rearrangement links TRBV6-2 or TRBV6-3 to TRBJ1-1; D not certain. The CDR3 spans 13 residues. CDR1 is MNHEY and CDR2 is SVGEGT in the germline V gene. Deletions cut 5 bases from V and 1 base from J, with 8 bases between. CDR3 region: CASSPTANTEAFF. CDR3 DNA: TGTGCCAGCAGTCCAACTGCGAACACTGAAGCTTTCTTT.

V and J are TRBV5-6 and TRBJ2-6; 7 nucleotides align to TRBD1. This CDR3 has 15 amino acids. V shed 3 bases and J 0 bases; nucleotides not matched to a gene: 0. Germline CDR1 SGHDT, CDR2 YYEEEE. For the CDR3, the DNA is TGTGCCAGCAGCTGGACAGGCTCTGGGGCCAACGTCCTGACTTTC. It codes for CASSWTGSGANVLTF.

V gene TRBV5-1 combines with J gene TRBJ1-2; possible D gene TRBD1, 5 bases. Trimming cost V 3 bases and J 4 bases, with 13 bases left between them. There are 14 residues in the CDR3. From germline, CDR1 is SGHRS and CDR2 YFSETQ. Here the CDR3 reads CASSSGTMGYGYTF. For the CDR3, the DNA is TGCGCCAGCAGCTCCGGGACTATGGGCTATGGCTACACCTTC.

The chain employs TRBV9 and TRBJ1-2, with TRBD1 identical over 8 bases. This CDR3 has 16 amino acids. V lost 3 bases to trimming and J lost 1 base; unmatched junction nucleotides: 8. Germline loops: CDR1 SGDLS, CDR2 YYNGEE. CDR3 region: CASSGPGGRNNYGYTF. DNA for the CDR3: TGTGCCAGCAGCGGCCCAGGGGGCCGGAATAACTATGGCTACACCTTC.

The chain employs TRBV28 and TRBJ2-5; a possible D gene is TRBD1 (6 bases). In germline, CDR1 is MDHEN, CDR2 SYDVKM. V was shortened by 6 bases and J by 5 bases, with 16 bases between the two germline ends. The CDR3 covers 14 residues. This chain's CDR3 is CASSLRGPGETQYF. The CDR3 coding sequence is TGTGCCAGCAGCCTCAGGGGCCCGGGGGAGACCCAGTACTTC.

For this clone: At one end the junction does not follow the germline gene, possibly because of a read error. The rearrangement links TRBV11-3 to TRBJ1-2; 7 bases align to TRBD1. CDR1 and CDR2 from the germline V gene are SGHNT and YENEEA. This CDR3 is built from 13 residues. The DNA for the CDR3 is TGTGCCAGCAACTTAGGGGGCTCCGATGGCTACACCTTC. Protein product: CASNLGGSDGYTF.

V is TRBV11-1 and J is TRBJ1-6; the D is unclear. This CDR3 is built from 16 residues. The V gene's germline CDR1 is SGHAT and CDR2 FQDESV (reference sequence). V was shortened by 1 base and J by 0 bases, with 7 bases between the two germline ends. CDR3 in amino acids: CASSLGGSSYNSPLHF. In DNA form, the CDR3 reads TGTGCCAGCAGCTTAGGAGGGAGCTCCTATAATTCACCCCTCCACTTT.

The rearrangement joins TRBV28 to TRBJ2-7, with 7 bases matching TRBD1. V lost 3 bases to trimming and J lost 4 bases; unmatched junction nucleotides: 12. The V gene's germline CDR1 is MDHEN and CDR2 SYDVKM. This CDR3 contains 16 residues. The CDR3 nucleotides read TGTGCCAGCAGTTTCCGCGTTCGGGACAGCAAGTACGAGCAGTACTTC. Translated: CASSFRVRDSKYEQYF.

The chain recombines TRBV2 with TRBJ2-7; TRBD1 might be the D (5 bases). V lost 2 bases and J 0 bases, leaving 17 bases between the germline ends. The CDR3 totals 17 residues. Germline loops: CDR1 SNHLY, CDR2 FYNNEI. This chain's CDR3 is CASSEPERTLHSYEQYF. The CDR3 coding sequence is TGTGCCAGCAGTGAACCAGAACGGACACTACACTCCTACGAGCAGTACTTC.

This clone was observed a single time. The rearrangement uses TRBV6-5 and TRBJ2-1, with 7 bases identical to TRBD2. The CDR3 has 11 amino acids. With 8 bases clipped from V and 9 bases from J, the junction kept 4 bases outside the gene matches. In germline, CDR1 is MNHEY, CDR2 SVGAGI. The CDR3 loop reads CASVGGSEQFF. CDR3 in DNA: TGTGCCAGCGTGGGCGGGAGTGAGCAGTTCTTC.